This TCR beta chain was identified in a study of blood T cell repertoires in COVID-19. In germline, CDR1 is LGHNA, CDR2 YNFKEQ. This CDR3 contains 13 residues. The V end lost 1 base, the J end lost 7 bases, and 7 bases lay between the germline ends. The protocol was immunoSEQ multiplex PCR, while the TCRdb copy is restricted to in-frame clones and leaves out a portion. The sample has 170,000 or so clones, over 75% seen once. This clone was found once. The sequencing input was peripheral blood. The gene calls are TRBV4-2 and TRBJ2-2; D gene unclear. The sequence was collected from a woman in her seventies with acute or convalescent COVID-19. The CDR3 bases are TGTGCCAGCAGCCAAGCAGATCTCGGGGAGCTGTTTTTT. Translating it yields CASSQADLGELFF.